The T cell receptor beta chain described here comes from a study of vaccination and CD4 T cells after COVID-19 (dated by TCRdb to between 2022 and 2023). Notes on the research overall: Convalescent patients had a positive SARS-CoV-2 result on nasal swab PCR, and of these patients, about ten had mild disease and one had severe disease. The convalescent cohort included six males and four females, with two Hispanic individuals, seven Caucasians, two Asians and one multiracial person. Control cultures used a CEFX viral epitope pool as positive control, an HIV-1 Nef peptide pool as negative control, or no peptide. Post-vaccine blood samples were obtained a median of around 74 days after the second vaccine dose, with a range of 14 to 241 days. The cultures were stimulated with overlapping spike peptide pools from SARS-CoV-2 and from the common cold coronaviruses HCoV-NL63, HCoV-OC43 and HCoV-229E. In more than eight COVID-19 convalescent patients and a few infection-naive healthy vaccine recipients, researchers compared the spike-specific CD4+ TCR repertoire from before mRNA vaccination with the repertoire from after. Post-COVID blood samples were collected from convalescent patients a median of roughly 100 days after diagnosis, with a range of roughly 35 to 161 days. Two doses of either the Pfizer-BioNTech BNT162b2 vaccine (n=8) or the Moderna mRNA-1273 vaccine (n=2) were administered to participants.

Study-wide findings and limitations: Of the vaccine-specific clones in convalescent patients, 304 of 307, or nearly all, reacted only to SARS-CoV-2 spike and did not cross-react with common cold coronaviruses. The study included relatively few convalescent patients and did not analyze early timepoints after natural infection. Although the median number of SARS-CoV-2-reactive clonotypes went up from 21 after infection to roughly 40 after vaccination, the increase was not significant. Among convalescent patients, a median about 86% of the SARS-CoV-2-reactive clones seen after vaccination appeared only after vaccination, which suggests priming specific to the vaccine.

Interpreted using the paper, the treatment or condition label stands for: roughly nine-day PBMC culture with coronavirus spike peptide pools or control peptides (ViraFEST assay). The ViraFEST assay, used in the study, expanded antigen-specific T cells with peptide pools and then identified the expanded clonotypes through TCR sequencing. The positive SARS-CoV-2 PCR tests of the convalescent patients were dated from March to December 2020, before the Alpha, Beta and Delta variants emerged in the United States. Each well held two million PBMCs cultured with 9 to 10 ug/ml peptide pools in IMDM containing roughly 5% human AB serum and approximately 10 IU/ml IL-2. Half of the culture medium was replaced with fresh IL-2-containing medium on days 3 and 7. Once the cells had been in culture for roughly 10 days, the EasySep CD4+ T cell isolation kit was used to isolate CD4+ T cells by negative selection. PBMCs were separated from whole blood using Ficoll-Paque Plus gradient centrifugation and then either used fresh or cryopreserved at -140C. Culture conditions were generally each tested in triplicate wells.

In the germline V gene, CDR1 corresponds to SGHDN and CDR2 to FVKESK. Reading from cysteine to phenylalanine, the CDR3 counts 13 amino acids. The DNA shown is the 39-base CDR3, in frame from base 1. Deletion took 5 bases off V and 4 bases off J, with a span of 11 bases between the germline ends. The method behind the library was PCR. At the Johns Hopkins FTIC core, DNA from the cultured CD4+ T cells underwent TCR sequencing with the Oncomine TCR Beta short-read assay. The QIAamp micro DNA kit was used to extract genomic DNA from the cultured CD4+ T cells. The Oncomine TCR Beta libraries from cultured CD4+ T cells were pooled using unique dual indexes and then sequenced on an Illumina iSeq 100. As for the authors' bioinformatics: Non-productive sequences were removed, and CDR3s that did not start with C, did not end with F or W, or were shorter than 7 amino acids were discarded. Antigen-specific clonotypes were identified with the MANAFEST web application by comparing peptide-stimulated wells with reference and other culture wells. To be called positive, a clone needed an FDR below 0.05, an odds ratio above 5, and a productive frequency above 0.1% in at least two of three replicate wells. Clonotypes that were significantly expanded in both SARS-CoV-2 spike wells and at least one common cold coronavirus spike condition were defined as cross-reactive. Similarity between CDR3 sequences was evaluated in R version 3.6.1 using Levenshtein distances (stringdist) and unrooted phylogenetic trees (ape). The public reads were reanalyzed by TCRdb: fastp trimming at Q25, MiXCR alignment, in-frame beta chains only. Rows with one shared CDR3 protein collapse into an entry with the most common genes and DNA. TCRdb's processing, not the authors', yielded these V and J calls. This sample holds some 12,000 distinct CDR3 sequences; approximately 52% were observed only once. Roughly a tenth of the sample lies in the top ten.

To note about this clonotype: Its antigen specificity is not known. No clone much larger than this one lies a single base away; base qualities are absent.

The chain is assembled from TRBV14 and TRBJ1-1; the best D guess is TRBD1, with 6 bases matching. This receptor was identified in a human donor who had recovered from COVID-19. The sample consisted of CD4+ T cells from blood, cultured in vitro. The CDR3 amino acid sequence is: CASSTQGGTEAFF. At the DNA level, the sequence is TGTGCCAGCAGCACACAGGGAGGCACTGAAGCTTTCTTT.